The 32 T cell receptor beta chains presented below share a single source sample, sequenced in a study of T cell changes during pregnancy in multiple sclerosis. Here immunoSEQ multiplex PCR was the method, and the copy in TCRdb shows in-frame clones only, minus some. The profile shows 85,000 to 130,000 clones, more than 80% of them singletons. The sequences come from peripheral blood, collected before pregnancy. These receptors were obtained from a female donor with multiple sclerosis, enrolled in a pregnancy study.

The chain is built from TRBV9 and TRBJ2-1; D ambiguous. Deletions cut 0 bases from V and 4 bases from J, with 11 bases between. This CDR3 is built from 15 residues. Germline CDR1 reads SGDLS; CDR2 reads YYNGEE. This chain's CDR3 is CASSVAPDFYNEQFF. The CDR3 bases are TGTGCCAGCAGCGTAGCTCCCGACTTTTACAATGAGCAGTTCTTC.

The chain couples TRBV7-3 to TRBJ1-6; D perhaps matches TRBD1 (6 bases). The CDR3 contains 17 residues. The V and J ends lost 5 bases and 10 bases respectively, with 24 bases between them. The germline gives CDR1 SGHTA, CDR2 FQGTGA. The CDR3 DNA is TGTGCCAGCAGCCCGAACCGACAGGTTGGATTAAGGTCACCCCTCCACTTT. It encodes CASSPNRQVGLRSPLHF. The variable domain in full, with the rest retrieved from reference TRBV7-3 and TRBJ1-6, is GAGVSQTPSNKVTEKGKYVELRCDPISGHTALYWYRQSLGQGPEFLIYFQGTGAADDSGLPNDRFFAVRPEGSVSTLKIQRTERGDSAVYLCASSPNRQVGLRSPLHFGNGTRLTVT.

This chain uses TRBV5-5 with TRBJ1-1; the D gene is possibly TRBD1 (5 bases). CDR3 length: 13 amino acids. With 6 bases removed from V and 6 bases from J, the gap between germline ends came to 15 bases. Germline values: CDR1 SGHKS, CDR2 YYEKEE (reference sequence). The CDR3 protein is CASTRDRGAEAFF. The CDR3 DNA reads TGTGCCAGCACCAGGGACCGGGGGGCTGAAGCTTTCTTT. The full variable domain, in which reference TRBV5-5 and TRBJ1-1 provide the parts outside the CDR3, is DAGVTQSPTHLIKTRGQQVTLRCSPISGHKSVSWYQQVLGQGPQFIFQYYEKEERGRGNFPDRFSARQFPNYSSELNVNALLLGDSALYLCASTRDRGAEAFFGQGTRLTVV.

V gene TRBV6-5 combines with J gene TRBJ2-1; 8 nucleotides line up with TRBD2. CDR3 size: 15 residues. Losses at the gene ends were 4 bases for V and 4 bases for J; bases not matched to a gene: 6. Germline V gives CDR1 MNHEY, CDR2 SVGAGI. CDR3 nucleotide sequence: TGTGCCAGCAGTTGGGTTAGCGGGGTGTACAATGAGCAGTTCTTC. Translation: CASSWVSGVYNEQFF.

The chain links TRBV7-9 to TRBJ2-7; the match to TRBD2 covers 8 bases. The CDR3 sequence is 15 residues long. CDR1 is SEHNR, CDR2 FQNEAQ, per germline (reference sequence). After removal of 1 base from V and 7 bases from J, the junction contained 9 bases not matched to a gene. CDR3 bases: TGTGCCAGCAGCTTAGATGCGGGAGGTTCGGGGGAGCAGTACTTC. Residues: CASSLDAGGSGEQYF.

V gene TRBV6-6 combines with J gene TRBJ2-2; 9 bases map to TRBD2. V trimming: 5 bases; J trimming: 1 base; junction bases outside the gene matches: 2. Germline values: CDR1 MNHNY, CDR2 SVGAGI (reference sequence). CDR3 size: 15 residues. The CDR3 reads CASSDSGGNTGELFF. The CDR3 DNA sequence: TGTGCCAGCAGTGATAGCGGGGGGAACACCGGGGAGCTGTTTTTT.

V and J are TRBV5-1 and TRBJ1-2, with 8 positions matching TRBD1. With V trimmed by 4 bases and J by 2 bases, 10 bases remained unmatched. This CDR3 is built from 16 residues. Per the germline V gene, CDR1 is SGHRS and CDR2 is YFSETQ. This chain's CDR3 is CASSPRDRGGNYGYTF. The DNA of the CDR3 is TGCGCCAGCAGCCCAAGAGACAGGGGCGGAAACTATGGCTACACCTTC.

This clone was recorded once. The gene calls are TRBV7-8 and TRBJ2-7; D call uncertain. From germline, CDR1 is SGHVS and CDR2 FQNEAQ. There are 14 residues in the CDR3. The V gene lost 1 base and the J gene lost 1 base, with 8 bases spanning the gap. The CDR3 sequence: CASSLGLESYEQYF. The CDR3 DNA follows: TGTGCCAGCAGCTTAGGTCTAGAATCCTACGAGCAGTACTTC.

This chain connects TRBV15 to TRBJ1-1; the D is unclear. The CDR3 runs to 13 residues. V lost 0 bases and J 4 bases, leaving 6 bases between the germline ends. CDR1 is LNHNV, CDR2 YYDKDF, per germline (reference sequence). CDR3 bases: TGTGCCACCAGCAGAGATCGTAGCACTGAAGCTTTCTTT. Protein sequence: CATSRDRSTEAFF.

This clone was detected once. V usage is TRBV5-1 and J usage is TRBJ1-1; 12 bases fit TRBD1. From germline, CDR1 is SGHRS and CDR2 YFSETQ. The CDR3 is made up of 17 amino acids. J lost 0 bases, V lost 3 bases, and 6 bases had no gene match. The CDR3 sequence: CASSWGDRGLMNTEAFF. CDR3 nucleotide sequence: TGCGCCAGCAGCTGGGGGGACAGGGGGCTCATGAACACTGAAGCTTTCTTT.

The CDR3 sequence: CASSRGLASTGELFF. DNA for the CDR3: TGTGCCAGTAGCCGGGGACTAGCAAGCACCGGGGAGCTGTTTTTT. The V call is TRBV19, the J call TRBJ2-2; the match to TRBD2 covers 9 bases. Germline V gives CDR1 LNHDA, CDR2 SQIVND (reference sequence). This CDR3 contains 15 residues. The trim removed 6 bases at V and 4 bases at J, leaving 6 bases unmatched. The complete variable domain, with remaining parts taken from reference TRBV19 and TRBJ2-2, reads DGGITQSPKYLFRKEGQNVTLSCEQNLNHDAMYWYRQDPGQGLRLIYYSQIVNDFQKGDIAEGYSVSREKKESFPLTVTSAQKNPTAFYLCASSRGLASTGELFFGEGSRLTVL.

The chain carries TRBV19 and TRBJ1-2; weak D call: TRBD1 (5 bases). V was shortened by 11 bases and J by 2 bases, with 12 bases between the two germline ends. The CDR3 sequence is 12 residues long. The germline gives CDR1 LNHDA, CDR2 SQIVND (reference sequence). The CDR3 spells CAYRPKNYGYTF. In DNA, the CDR3 is TGTGCCTACAGGCCAAAAAACTATGGCTACACCTTC.

CDR3 sequence: CASSITHRAAQYF. CDR3 DNA: TGTGCCAGCAGTATCACCCACAGGGCCGCGCAGTACTTC. The J gene is TRBJ2-7, the V gene TRBV27, with D perhaps TRBD1 (6 bases). CDR1 is MNHEY and CDR2 is SMNVEV in the germline V gene (reference sequence). The CDR3 runs 13 residues. Trimming pared 5 bases from V and 9 bases from J, leaving 17 bases between.

The chain is built from TRBV29-1 and TRBJ2-7; D uncertain. Trimming removed 7 bases from V and 3 bases from J, with 10 bases in between. Germline V gene sequence: CDR1 SQVTM, CDR2 ANQGSEA. The CDR3 has 11 amino acids. The CDR3 region has the DNA TGCAGCGCTACAGAATACTACGAGCAGTACTTC. This gives the protein CSATEYYEQYF.

CDR3 in DNA: TGTGCCAGCAGCCCCTGGGAGGGGACGGGCACAGATACGCAGTATTTT. Protein product: CASSPWEGTGTDTQYF. The chain recombines TRBV7-8 with TRBJ2-3; 7 positions agree with TRBD2. V was clipped by 5 bases and J by 1 base; unmatched bases: 9. There are 16 residues in the CDR3. Germline CDR1 reads SGHVS; CDR2 reads FQNEAQ.

This chain joins TRBV6-1 and TRBJ1-6; possibly TRBD1 for D (6 bases). This CDR3 contains 16 residues. V shed 8 bases and J shed 5 bases, with 19 bases lying between them. CDR1 MNHNS and CDR2 SASEGT come from the germline V gene. CDR3 sequence reads: CASGGGRGGHNSPLHF. CDR3 coding DNA: TGTGCCAGCGGTGGGGGCCGGGGAGGACATAATTCACCCCTCCACTTT.

For the CDR3, the DNA is TGTGCCAGCAGCTTGCCCGCCGGGACAGGGTTAAATCAGCCCCAGCATTTT. It translates to CASSLPAGTGLNQPQHF. This chain joins TRBV7-2 and TRBJ1-5; TRBD1 matches at 9 bases. There are 17 residues in the CDR3. Trimming took 3 bases from V and 4 from J; bases not matched to a gene: 10. CDR1 and CDR2 from the germline V gene are SGHTA and FQGNSA.

V usage is TRBV15 and J usage is TRBJ2-3, with D possibly matching TRBD1 (6 bases). The CDR3 is 15 amino acids. In germline, CDR1 is LNHNV, CDR2 YYDKDF (reference sequence). V was pared by 5 bases and J by 2 bases, with 14 bases between. CDR3 sequence reads: CATSHSQGFTDTQYF. The CDR3 DNA follows: TGTGCCACCAGCCACTCACAGGGATTCACAGATACGCAGTATTTT.

V and J are TRBV11-3 and TRBJ1-1; D perhaps matches TRBD1 (5 bases). Deletions cut 8 bases from V and 3 bases from J, with 16 bases between. CDR3 length: 14 residues. Germline V gives CDR1 SGHNT, CDR2 YENEEA. CDR3 amino acids: CASRGGSKYTEAFF. The CDR3 region has the DNA TGTGCCAGCCGGGGGGGTTCCAAATACACTGAAGCTTTCTTT.

V is TRBV5-1 and J is TRBJ2-1; TRBD2 aligns across 9 bases. The CDR3 is made up of 14 amino acids. V shed 3 bases and J 8 bases; nucleotides not matched to a gene: 6. Germline V gene sequence: CDR1 SGHRS, CDR2 YFSETQ. The CDR3 coding sequence is TGCGCCAGCAGCTCTCTAGCGGGACTCTATGAGCAGTTCTTC. It yields the protein CASSSLAGLYEQFF.

J is TRBJ1-2 and V is TRBV19; 11 positions agree with TRBD1. Unmatched junction bases numbered 5, after V lost 6 bases and J lost 2 bases. CDR1 is LNHDA and CDR2 is SQIVND in the germline V gene (reference sequence). The CDR3 sequence is 15 residues long. Written as DNA, the CDR3 is TGTGCCAGTAGCAAAGGACAGGGGGCAAACTATGGCTACACCTTC. It yields the protein CASSKGQGANYGYTF.

Here the CDR3 reads CASSLVAGVFSGETQYF. Here the CDR3 DNA reads TGTGCCAGCAGCTTAGTCGCAGGGGTATTTTCGGGAGAGACCCAGTACTTC. The rearrangement uses TRBV7-6 and TRBJ2-5; D is possibly TRBD1 (6 bases). The CDR3 has 17 residues. CDR1 and CDR2 (germline): SGHVS, FNYEAQ. The V end was cut by 1 base, the J end by 4 bases, with 19 bases between.

V is TRBV28 and J is TRBJ2-1, with 14 nucleotides matching TRBD2. Germline V gene sequence: CDR1 MDHEN, CDR2 SYDVKM. V lost 7 bases and J lost 7; bases outside the gene matches: 6. The CDR3 runs 15 residues. This chain's CDR3 is CASKAGTSGRNEQFF. CDR3 sequence (DNA): TGTGCCAGCAAGGCCGGGACTAGCGGGAGAAATGAGCAGTTCTTC.

V and J are TRBV27 and TRBJ1-1; D may be TRBD1 (6 bases). The CDR3 runs to 22 residues. The germline V gene has CDR1 MNHEY and CDR2 SMNVEV (reference sequence). V lost 0 bases and J 3 bases, leaving 32 bases between the germline ends. The chain's CDR3 is CASSLSAQGRFRSLRRDTEAFF. The CDR3 bases are TGTGCCAGCAGTTTATCGGCACAGGGACGATTCCGGAGTCTTCGACGGGACACTGAAGCTTTCTTT.

The chain combines TRBV6-1 with TRBJ1-2; a possible D gene is TRBD1 (5 bases). The V end was cut by 6 bases, the J end by 9 bases, with 23 bases between. The germline V gene encodes CDR1 MNHNS and CDR2 SASEGT. The CDR3 runs to 15 residues. CDR3 in DNA: TGTGCCAGCAGGACATATGGGGCGGGAAGTGAACGCTACACCTTC. It translates to CASRTYGAGSERYTF.

J is TRBJ2-5 and V is TRBV10-1; 11 bases fit TRBD2. V gave up 6 bases and J gave up 7 bases; unmatched junction bases: 13. Looked up from germline, CDR1 is WNHNN and CDR2 is SYGVQD (reference sequence). The CDR3 length is 16 residues. CDR3 residues: CASRNPPTSGDGTQYF. CDR3 sequence (DNA): TGCGCCAGCAGGAACCCCCCGACTAGCGGGGACGGGACCCAGTACTTC.

This chain links TRBV25-1 with TRBJ2-1, with D possibly being TRBD2 (5 bases). The CDR3 extends over 16 amino acids. Germline V lookup: CDR1 MGHDK, CDR2 SYGVNS. Trimming cost V 2 bases and J 9 bases, with 20 bases left between them. CDR3 loop: CASSEMGSETRGEQFF. CDR3 coding DNA: TGTGCCAGCAGTGAAATGGGCTCGGAGACTCGGGGTGAGCAGTTCTTC. Based on the CDR3 plus reference TRBV25-1 and TRBJ2-1, the full variable domain is EADIYQTPRYLVIGTGKKITLECSQTMGHDKMYWYQQDPGMELHLIHYSYGVNSTEKGDLSSESTVSRIRTEHFPLTLESARPSHTSQYLCASSEMGSETRGEQFFGPGTRLTVL.

The chain couples TRBV27 to TRBJ1-6; D not certain. Trimming removed 3 bases from V and 0 bases from J, with 9 bases in between. The CDR3 is 16 amino acids. CDR1 and CDR2 (germline): MNHEY, SMNVEV (reference sequence). The CDR3 spells CASSFVPSSYNSPLHF. DNA of the CDR3: TGTGCCAGCAGTTTCGTCCCGAGCTCCTATAATTCACCCCTCCACTTT.

The rearrangement links TRBV7-2 to TRBJ2-3, with D possibly being TRBD1 (5 bases). Germline assignment: CDR1 SGHTA and CDR2 FQGNSA. This CDR3 is built from 18 residues. The V and J ends lost 2 bases and 2 bases respectively, with 20 bases between them. The CDR3 sequence is CASSLQGAGPTNTDTQYF. The CDR3, as DNA: TGTGCCAGCAGCTTACAAGGGGCCGGGCCGACGAACACAGATACGCAGTATTTT.

J is TRBJ2-7 and V is TRBV9; possible D gene TRBD1, 5 bases. The CDR3 sequence is 16 residues long. The ends were cut back, 0 bases at V and 3 bases at J, with 16 bases in the middle. Germline values: CDR1 SGDLS, CDR2 YYNGEE. The CDR3 coding sequence is TGTGCCAGCAGCGTAGGGGGCTCCGGGTCTCTCTACGAGCAGTACTTC. Protein sequence: CASSVGGSGSLYEQYF.

A single count supports this clone. The chain is built from TRBV28 and TRBJ2-2; 14 bases are shared with TRBD2. V lost 5 bases to trimming and J lost 6 bases; unmatched junction nucleotides: 11. The CDR3 extends over 18 amino acids. The germline gives CDR1 MDHEN, CDR2 SYDVKM. CDR3 loop: CASSPHSGTSGRSGELFF. The CDR3 DNA reads TGTGCCAGCAGTCCCCACTCCGGGACTAGCGGGAGATCCGGGGAGCTGTTTTTT.

This clone occurred once. The gene calls are TRBV7-9 and TRBJ2-1, with 13 bases that match TRBD2. CDR3 length: 15 residues. Germline V gives CDR1 SEHNR, CDR2 FQNEAQ (reference sequence). V was clipped by 5 bases and J by 8 bases; unmatched bases: 6. This CDR3 reads CASSPGLAGEDEQFF. CDR3 nucleotide sequence: TGTGCCAGCAGCCCTGGACTAGCGGGGGAAGATGAGCAGTTCTTC.